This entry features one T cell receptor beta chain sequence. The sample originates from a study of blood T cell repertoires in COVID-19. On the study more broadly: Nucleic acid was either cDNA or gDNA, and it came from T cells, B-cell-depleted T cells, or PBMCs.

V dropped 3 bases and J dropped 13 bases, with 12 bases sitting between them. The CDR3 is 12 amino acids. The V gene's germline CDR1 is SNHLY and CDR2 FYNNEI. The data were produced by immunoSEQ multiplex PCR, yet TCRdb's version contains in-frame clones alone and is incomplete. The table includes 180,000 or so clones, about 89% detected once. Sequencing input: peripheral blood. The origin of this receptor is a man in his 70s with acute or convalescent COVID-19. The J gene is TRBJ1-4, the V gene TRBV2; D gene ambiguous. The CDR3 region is CASSDTVGGLFF. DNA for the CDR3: TGTGCCAGCAGTGATACCGTCGGAGGACTGTTTTTT.